This is a list of T cell receptor beta chains from one sample in a study of post-analysis software for immune sequencing data. From the PCR reads, TCRdb called clonotypes with MiXCR, one entry per CDR3 protein. In the table there are under 200,000 distinct CDR3 sequences, around 36% of which are singletons. Here the sequenced sample was blood, taken after autologous hematopoietic stem cell transplantation. The receptors shown here come from a girl under 18 with multiple sclerosis. Each CDR3 is given with its conserved first and last residue.

j_gene,v_gene,CDR3aa
TRBJ2-5,TRBV20-1,CTTRDRGPETQYF
TRBJ1-4,TRBV20-1,CSAGDVGEKRFF
TRBJ1-2,TRBV29-1,CSVQGADHGYTF
TRBJ2-4,TRBV28,CASTSTGDRVNIQYF
TRBJ2-5,TRBV28,CASIGRGRRTQYF
TRBJ1-6,TRBV27,CASSRQGGNSPLHF
TRBJ2-7,TRBV7-2,CASSSRLAGAVYEQYF
TRBJ1-4,TRBV30,CAWSVSQGPEKLFF
TRBJ1-2,TRBV4-1,CASSQDLTFWANYGYTF
TRBJ2-3,TRBV7-9,CASSRRQNTDTQYF
TRBJ2-1,TRBV5-1,CASSPPGHEQFF
TRBJ2-3,TRBV7-7,CASSSQYTDTQYF
TRBJ2-5,TRBV29-1,CSVGDRGETQYF
TRBJ2-6,TRBV20-1,CSARVKTGGVSGANVLTF
TRBJ2-3,TRBV9,CASSEGAFTDTQYF
TRBJ1-2,TRBV29-1,CSAPTGEWDGYTF
TRBJ2-7,TRBV20-1,CSARLQGYEQYF
TRBJ1-4,TRBV4-1,CATICQGEKLFF
TRBJ2-3,TRBV7-2,CASSGFGSQGDLSRDTQYF
TRBJ1-5,TRBV12-3/TRBV12-4,CASSLLMPGNRPQHF
TRBJ2-1,TRBV5-1,CASSSGVLLSGEQFF
TRBJ2-4,TRBV4-1,CASSHWDKPWDDKNIQYF
TRBJ2-4,TRBV4-1,CASSQEGGDRDIQYF
TRBJ2-7,TRBV28,CASTSGSLRSYEQYF
TRBJ2-1,TRBV4-2,CASSQARESPYNEQFF
TRBJ2-7,TRBV7-8,CASSLSPTSGGNYEQYF
TRBJ2-3,TRBV6-5,CASSFTPGGGTDTQYF
TRBJ2-7,TRBV4-1,CASSQESSSYEQYF
TRBJ2-3,TRBV10-2,CASMIGDLSTDTQYF
TRBJ1-2,TRBV6-1,CASSEVRGSYGYTF
TRBJ2-7,TRBV29-1,CSVAPDRTYEQYF
TRBJ2-1,TRBV7-2,CASSLGGPTYNEQFF
TRBJ2-7,TRBV7-2,CASSFLAGYEQYF
TRBJ1-1,TRBV29-1,CSVGTALNTEAFF
TRBJ1-5,TRBV3-1,CASSQLTRQDAQPQHF
TRBJ1-6,TRBV6-5,CASRPLDTESPLHF
TRBJ1-6,TRBV5-1,CASSLGLNNSPLHF
TRBJ2-1,TRBV18,CASSPPTGRDEQFF
TRBJ2-5,TRBV7-8,CASTYRVQETQYF
TRBJ2-3,TRBV9,CASSLGTLHATDTQYF
TRBJ1-2,TRBV29-1,CSVADRLDYGYTF
TRBJ1-4,TRBV6-5,CASSSQGSLVEKLFF
TRBJ1-5,TRBV7-2,CASSLGASNQPQHF
TRBJ1-5,TRBV28,CASSFYDGQPQHF